The T cell receptor (beta chain) under discussion was sequenced for a study of T cell responses to AZD1222 COVID-19 vaccine. The germline CDR1 and CDR2 sequences are SEHNR and FQNEAQ (reference sequence). The CDR3 sequence is 16 residues long. V lost 8 bases, J lost 6 bases, and 11 bases stayed unmatched. Sequencing used immunoSEQ multiplex PCR; TCRdb keeps in-frame clones, though not all of them. The table has roughly 170,000 clones, 88% seen once; the top ten hold approximately 0.49%. This clone was detected ten times or more. The antigen remains undetermined. Study-wide results and caveats: Epitopes outside B.1.351 and B.1.1.7 mutated regions reportedly drew nearly half of spike TCRs.

The specimen was peripheral blood, collected on day 0 of AZD1222 vaccination. This rearrangement joins TRBV7-9 to TRBJ2-2, with 11 bases identical to TRBD2. This sequence was found in an adult in good health. DNA for the CDR3: TGTGCCAGCCCGAAGGTAGCGGGAGGGCCATCCGGGGAGCTGTTTTTT. Translated: CASPKVAGGPSGELFF.